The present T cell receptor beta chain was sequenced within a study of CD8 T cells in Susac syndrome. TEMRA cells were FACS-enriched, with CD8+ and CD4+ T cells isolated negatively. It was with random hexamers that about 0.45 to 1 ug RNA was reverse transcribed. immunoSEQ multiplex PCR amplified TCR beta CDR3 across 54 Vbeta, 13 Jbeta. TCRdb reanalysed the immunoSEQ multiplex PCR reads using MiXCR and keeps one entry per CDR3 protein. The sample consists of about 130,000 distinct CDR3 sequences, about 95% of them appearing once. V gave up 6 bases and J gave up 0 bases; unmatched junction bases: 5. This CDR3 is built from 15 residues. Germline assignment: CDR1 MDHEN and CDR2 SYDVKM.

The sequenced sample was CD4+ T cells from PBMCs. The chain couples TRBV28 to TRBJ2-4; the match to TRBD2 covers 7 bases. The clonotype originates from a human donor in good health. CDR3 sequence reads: CASSHSGIAKNIQYF. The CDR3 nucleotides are TGTGCCAGCAGCCACAGCGGGATAGCCAAAAACATTCAGTACTTC.